The TCR beta chain described here comes from a study of vaccination effects on CD4 cells after COVID-19. Study as a whole: Samples were taken post-vaccine, and their median timing was 72 days after the second dose.

Under the ViraFEST assay, PBMC were stimulated with viral peptide pools so that antigen-specific CD4+ T cells expanded. Sequencing was performed afterwards. Culturing for 10 days preceded CD4+ T cell isolation. All participants had two doses of either the BNT162b2 or mRNA-1273 vaccine. Having tested negative for nucleocapsid antibodies, the vaccine recipients showed no prior SARS-CoV-2 infection. Culturing of about 2 million PBMC per well took place with around 9.4 IU/ml IL-2 and approximately 9.1 ug/ml peptides. Half of the medium was exchanged for IL-2 medium on both days 3 and 7. Remarks on this clone: What it binds is not known.

The CDR3 is made up of 17 amino acids. Per the germline V gene, CDR1 is SGHRS and CDR2 is YFSETQ. V was trimmed by 3 bases and J by 6 bases, leaving 19 bases between them. The method was immunoSEQ multiplex PCR; TCRdb's version includes in-frame clones alone and lacks a portion of them. This sample has tens of thousands of clones; about three quarters occur once, and the top ten carry more than 0.95%. This receptor was identified in a human donor who received a COVID-19 vaccine. The sample in question was CD4+ T cells from PBMCs cultured with HCoV-OC43 spike peptides, obtained after COVID-19 vaccination. Subset defined: HCoV-OC43 spike overlapping peptide pool stimulation. The chain has TRBV5-1 and TRBJ1-6; D unclear. DNA of the CDR3: TGCGCCAGCAGCTCCGGCCAGGACCCCAGAATTAATTCACCCCTCCACTTT. It translates to CASSSGQDPRINSPLHF.